This TCR beta chain emerged from a study of OX40 agonist ivuxolimab in advanced cancers. Only in-frame clones appear in the TCRdb table, and some are missing; sequencing was by immunoSEQ multiplex PCR. Of 25,000 to 35,000 clones in the sample, roughly 80% were seen once. CDR1 SGHDT and CDR2 YYEEEE come from the germline V gene. The CDR3 has 15 residues. V was trimmed by 4 bases and J by 1 base, leaving 14 bases between them. Sequenced here: CD4+ or CD8+ T cells sorted from blood, sampled in a trial of the OX40 agonist ivuxolimab. This receptor was taken from an adult with an advanced solid tumor such as melanoma, head and neck, liver or kidney cancer. V and J are TRBV5-6 and TRBJ2-5; a weak D match, TRBD1 (5 bases). The CDR3 region is CASSLNTGGQETQYF. The CDR3, as DNA: TGTGCCAGCAGCCTGAATACAGGCGGCCAAGAGACCCAGTACTTC.